Sequencing of this T cell receptor beta chain was carried out in a study of molecular identifiers for immune sequencing clone quantification (dated by TCRdb to the late 2010s). Regarding the study in general: For a replicate experiment, RNA from approximately 20,000 or 98,000 naive CD8 T cells was divided into five aliquots, and four of the five aliquots were sequenced. This methods study benchmarked molecular-identifier clustering-based TCR repertoire sequencing (MIDCIRS) and TCR RNA copy counting, using CD8 T cells to do so.

Libraries of naive CD8 T cells were built from about 20,000 to 1,000,000 sorted cells, with 10%, 30% or 50% of the purified RNA used. On a BD FACSAria II, naive CD8 T cells were FACS-sorted as CD8+CD4-CCR7+CD45RA+ and collected into RLT Plus buffer. To test detection sensitivity, Jurkat RNA equal to around nine TCR copies was added to samples of about 17,000-1,100,000 naive CD8 T cells. CD8 T cells were enriched with RosetteSep CD8+ T Cell Enrichment Cocktail and Ficoll-Paque, followed by ACK red cell lysis. This clonotype was recorded many times. What this receptor recognizes is not known. Per-base quality was not reported, and no clone a single base away is much larger than it. Receptors were amplified or captured by PCR. TCRdb shows the sequencer as Illumina HiSeq 4000. Bulk TCR libraries were prepared as previously described, using TCR primers listed in Table S5. Purification of total RNA was performed with the Qiagen AllPrep DNA/RNA kit. Reads from multiple sequencing runs of the same library were pooled before analysis. The source study handled its data this way. Reads were retained only if the reads had an exact TCR constant sequence, and the retained reads were trimmed to 150 nt and grouped according to their 12-nt molecular barcodes. Reads within each barcode group were sub-clustered using a 15% Levenshtein threshold, and quality-weighted consensus sequences were constructed for each RNA molecule. Non-functional sequences were excluded, and lower-count sequences lying one edit away from another sequence were also excluded. Based on a fit of two negative binomial distributions, barcode sub-clusters having less than 20% of the maximum read count were discarded. TCRdb cleaned the public reads at Q25 with fastp, built clones with MiXCR and kept in-frame beta chains. Each record represents a unique CDR3 protein, reported with the most common genes and DNA among its rows. None of the V and J calls come from the authors' own analysis; TCRdb made them. Here the sample has under 650,000 distinct CDR3 sequences; just under 20% occur a single time. Of the sample, 0.7% to 1% falls within the top ten clones.

The research as a whole found: Highly expanded clone sizes could be underestimated if identical TCR molecules share a barcode. Approximately 3 recovered TCR RNA copies per cell were obtained by modeling, versus approximately 9 by digital PCR, implying a capture efficiency of approximately 30%. Even against a background of 800,000 to 1,000,000 naive CD8 T cells, spiked-in Jurkat TCR RNA amounting to a single cell's worth was reported to be detectable. The naive libraries included spiked-in Jurkat TCR RNA (about nine copies' worth), and this Jurkat TCR RNA is not part of the donor repertoire. In CMV-specific effector cells, clones with more than 20 RNA copies accounted for over 97% of molecules, whereas in naive cells such clones accounted for under 1%. When barcode sub-clustering was left out, chimeric consensus sequences inflated TCR diversity, with chimeras reaching as high as 47%.

The clonotype comes from a human donor in good health. Some libraries in this study had Jurkat cell RNA spiked in. Sequenced material: naive CD8+ T cells from blood, with Jurkat cell RNA spiked in. The sample's cell subset or site label, in plain terms: FACS-sorted CD8+CD4-CCR7+CD45RA+ naive T cells.

The sequenced DNA is TGTGCCAGCAGCTCAAGCGGGAGAGACGAGCAGTACTTC. Translated, it reads CASSSSGRDEQYF. This sequence uses TRBV7-9 and TRBJ2-7; 8 bases in between match TRBD2. Spanning cysteine to phenylalanine, the CDR3 consists of 13 amino acids. Only the CDR3 region is kept as DNA, spanning 39 bases read in frame from base 1. The V end gives up 4 bases and the J end 5 bases, leaving 4 bases in the junction not matched to a gene. Via the germline V gene (reference sequence), CDR1 is SEHNR and CDR2 FQNEAQ.